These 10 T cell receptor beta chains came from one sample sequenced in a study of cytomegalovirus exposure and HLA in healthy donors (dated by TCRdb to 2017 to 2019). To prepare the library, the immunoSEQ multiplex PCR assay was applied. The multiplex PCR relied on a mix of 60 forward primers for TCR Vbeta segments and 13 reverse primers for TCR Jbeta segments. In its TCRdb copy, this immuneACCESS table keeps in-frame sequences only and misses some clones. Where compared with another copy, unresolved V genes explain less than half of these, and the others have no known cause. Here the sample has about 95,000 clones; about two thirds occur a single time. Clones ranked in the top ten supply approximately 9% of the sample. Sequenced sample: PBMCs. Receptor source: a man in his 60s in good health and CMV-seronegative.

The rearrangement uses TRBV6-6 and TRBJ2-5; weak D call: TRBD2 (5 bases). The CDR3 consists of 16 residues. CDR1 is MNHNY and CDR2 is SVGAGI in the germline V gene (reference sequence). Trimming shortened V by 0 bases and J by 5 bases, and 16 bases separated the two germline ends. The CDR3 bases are TGTGCCAGCAGTTACTCAAAACTAGATCCCAGGGAGACCCAGTACTTC. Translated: CASSYSKLDPRETQYF.

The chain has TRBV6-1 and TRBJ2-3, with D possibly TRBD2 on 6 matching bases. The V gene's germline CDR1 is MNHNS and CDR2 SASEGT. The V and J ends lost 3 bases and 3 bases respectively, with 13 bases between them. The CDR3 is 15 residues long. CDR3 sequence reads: CASSDWRGMTDTQYF. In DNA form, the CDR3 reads TGTGCCAGCAGTGACTGGCGGGGAATGACAGATACGCAGTATTTT.

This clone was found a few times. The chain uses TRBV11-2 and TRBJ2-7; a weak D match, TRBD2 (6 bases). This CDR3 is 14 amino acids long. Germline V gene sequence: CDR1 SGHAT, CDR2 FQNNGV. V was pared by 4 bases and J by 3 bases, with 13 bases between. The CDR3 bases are TGTGCCAGCAGCTCAAGCGGGCCGTACTACGAGCAGTACTTC. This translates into CASSSSGPYYEQYF.

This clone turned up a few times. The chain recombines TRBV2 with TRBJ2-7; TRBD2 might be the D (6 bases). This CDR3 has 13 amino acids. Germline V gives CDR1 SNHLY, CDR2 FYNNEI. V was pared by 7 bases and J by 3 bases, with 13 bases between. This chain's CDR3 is CASTPGLVYEQYF. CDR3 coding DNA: TGTGCCAGCACACCGGGACTGGTCTACGAGCAGTACTTC. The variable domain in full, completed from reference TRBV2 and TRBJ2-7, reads EPEVTQTPSHQVTQMGQEVILRCVPISNHLYFYWYRQILGQKVEFLVSFYNNEISEKSEIFDDQFSVERPDGSNFTLKIRSTKLEDSAMYFCASTPGLVYEQYFGPGTRLTVT.

The CDR3 DNA is TGTGCCAGCAGGGGGGACAGCTCCTATAATTCACCCCTCCACTTT. Translation gives CASRGDSSYNSPLHF. The chain has TRBV2 and TRBJ1-6; the match to TRBD1 covers 7 bases. Looked up from germline, CDR1 is SNHLY and CDR2 is FYNNEI. There are 15 residues in the CDR3. V trimming: 6 bases; J trimming: 0 bases; junction bases outside the gene matches: 2. Using reference TRBV2 and TRBJ1-6 for the parts outside the CDR3, the full variable domain is EPEVTQTPSHQVTQMGQEVILRCVPISNHLYFYWYRQILGQKVEFLVSFYNNEISEKSEIFDDQFSVERPDGSNFTLKIRSTKLEDSAMYFCASRGDSSYNSPLHFGNGTRLTVT.

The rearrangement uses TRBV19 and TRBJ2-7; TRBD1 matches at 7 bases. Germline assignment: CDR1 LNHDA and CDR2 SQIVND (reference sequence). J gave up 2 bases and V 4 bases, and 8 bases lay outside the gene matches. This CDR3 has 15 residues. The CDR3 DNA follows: TGTGCCAGTAGTACTTCCGGGACAGCGGCCTACGAGCAGTACTTC. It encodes CASSTSGTAAYEQYF. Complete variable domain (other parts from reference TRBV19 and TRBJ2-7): DGGITQSPKYLFRKEGQNVTLSCEQNLNHDAMYWYRQDPGQGLRLIYYSQIVNDFQKGDIAEGYSVSREKKESFPLTVTSAQKNPTAFYLCASSTSGTAAYEQYFGPGTRLTVT.

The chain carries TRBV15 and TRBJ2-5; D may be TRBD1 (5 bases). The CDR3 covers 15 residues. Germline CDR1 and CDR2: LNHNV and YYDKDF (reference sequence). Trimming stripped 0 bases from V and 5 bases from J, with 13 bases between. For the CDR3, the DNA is TGTGCCACCAGCAGAGATAATGGGCAGGGCGAGACCCAGTACTTC. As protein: CATSRDNGQGETQYF.

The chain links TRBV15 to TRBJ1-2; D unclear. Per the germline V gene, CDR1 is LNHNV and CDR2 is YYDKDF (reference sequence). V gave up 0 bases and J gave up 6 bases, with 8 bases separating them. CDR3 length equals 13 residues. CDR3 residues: CATSRDRIDGYTF. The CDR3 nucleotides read TGTGCCACCAGCAGAGATCGAATAGATGGCTACACCTTC.

The CDR3 nucleotides are TGTGCCAGCAGCTTGGGACTAGCGGGCGAGCAGTACTTC. It yields the protein CASSLGLAGEQYF. The chain employs TRBV5-4 and TRBJ2-7; 10 bases align to TRBD2. CDR1 is SGHNT, CDR2 YYREEE, per germline (reference sequence). This CDR3 spans 13 amino acids. The junction had 0 bases not matched to a gene; V was cut back by 0 bases and J by 6 bases.

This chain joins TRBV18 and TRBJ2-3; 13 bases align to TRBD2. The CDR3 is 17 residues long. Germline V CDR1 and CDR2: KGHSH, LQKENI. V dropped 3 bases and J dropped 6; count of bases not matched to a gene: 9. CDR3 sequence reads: CASSPKQLAGGPDTQYF. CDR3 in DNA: TGTGCCAGCTCACCTAAACAACTAGCGGGAGGGCCGGATACGCAGTATTTT.